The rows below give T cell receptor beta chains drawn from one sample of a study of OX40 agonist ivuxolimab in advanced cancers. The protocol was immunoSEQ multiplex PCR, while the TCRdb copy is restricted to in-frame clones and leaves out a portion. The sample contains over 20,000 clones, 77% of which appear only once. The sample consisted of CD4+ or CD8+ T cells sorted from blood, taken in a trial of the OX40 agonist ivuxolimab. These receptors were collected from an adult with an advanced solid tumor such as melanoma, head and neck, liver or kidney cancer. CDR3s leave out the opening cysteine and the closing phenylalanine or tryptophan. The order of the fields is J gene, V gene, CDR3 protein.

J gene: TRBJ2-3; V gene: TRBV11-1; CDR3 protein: ASSFADRELDTQY
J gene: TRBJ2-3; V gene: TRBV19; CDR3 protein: ASSMSWTSEEQY
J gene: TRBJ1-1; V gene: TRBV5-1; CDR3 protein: ASRSGTGGLSTEAF
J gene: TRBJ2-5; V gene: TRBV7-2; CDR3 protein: ASSLGAAQETQY
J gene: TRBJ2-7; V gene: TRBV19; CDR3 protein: ASSIKQGTEQY
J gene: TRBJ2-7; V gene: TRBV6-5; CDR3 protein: ASSYMTGGPHEQY
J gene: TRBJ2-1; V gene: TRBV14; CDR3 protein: ASSRSLGFVNEQF
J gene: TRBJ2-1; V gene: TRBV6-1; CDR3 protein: ASSEIRTVNEQF
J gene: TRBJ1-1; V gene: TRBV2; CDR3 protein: ASSPQGRAF
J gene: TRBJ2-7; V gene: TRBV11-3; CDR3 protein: ASSSDNYEQY
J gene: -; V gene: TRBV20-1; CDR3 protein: SASEPLEQY
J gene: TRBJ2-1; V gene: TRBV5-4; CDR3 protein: ASSFIAGDNNEQF
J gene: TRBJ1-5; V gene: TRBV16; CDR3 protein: ASSQSPDGGQPQH
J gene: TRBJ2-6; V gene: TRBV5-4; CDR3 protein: ASSLVGTGDVLT
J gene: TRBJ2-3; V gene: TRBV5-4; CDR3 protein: ASSRGETTDTQY
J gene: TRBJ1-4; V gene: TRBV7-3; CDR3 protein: ASSLRSGANFTNEKLF
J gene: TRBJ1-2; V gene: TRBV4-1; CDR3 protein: ASSQEGSDRGGYT
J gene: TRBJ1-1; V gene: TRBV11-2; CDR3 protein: ASSPSRGQMNTEAF
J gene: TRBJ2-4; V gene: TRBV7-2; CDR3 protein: ASSLAVTGTWIQY
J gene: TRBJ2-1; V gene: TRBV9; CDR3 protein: ASSVFEGNEQF
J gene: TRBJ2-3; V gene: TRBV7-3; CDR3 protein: ASSPSWGTDTQY
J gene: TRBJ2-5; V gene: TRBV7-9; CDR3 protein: ASSLVDRGFQETQY
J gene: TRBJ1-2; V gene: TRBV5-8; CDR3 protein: ASSQEGNYGYT